Below, 25 T cell receptor beta chains from the same sample are listed, as sequenced in a study of blood T cell repertoires in COVID-19. TCRdb's copy holds only in-frame clones and misses some; the assay was immunoSEQ multiplex PCR. Of under 80,000 clones in the sample, 79% were seen once. What was sequenced was peripheral blood. Receptor source: a human donor in a cohort sampled during active COVID-19.

The chain combines TRBV6-2 or TRBV6-3 with TRBJ2-7, with a tentative D call TRBD2 (6 bases). From germline, CDR1 is MNHEY and CDR2 SVGEGT. The CDR3 is 15 residues long. Trimming left V 4 bases short and J 1 base short, with 14 bases between. This CDR3 reads CASSSGGATSYEQYF. The CDR3 DNA reads TGTGCCAGCAGTTCGGGCGGGGCGACGTCCTACGAGCAGTACTTC.

V is TRBV12-5 and J is TRBJ1-2; D unresolved. CDR1 LGHNT and CDR2 FRNRAP come from the germline V gene. V lost 5 bases, J lost 7 bases, and 14 bases lay in between. This CDR3 contains 13 residues. CDR3 region: CASGQEAFSGYTF. DNA for the CDR3: TGTGCTAGTGGTCAGGAGGCGTTTTCTGGCTACACCTTC.

The chain combines TRBV6-5 with TRBJ1-4, with D maybe TRBD1 (6 bases). Germline-derived CDR1 and CDR2 are MNHEY and SVGAGI. The V and J ends lost 7 bases and 4 bases respectively, with 10 bases between them. This CDR3 is built from 13 residues. For the CDR3, the DNA is TGTGCCAGCACCCAGGGGATTAATGAAAAACTGTTTTTT. Protein product: CASTQGINEKLFF.

The rearrangement links TRBV6-5 to TRBJ2-2; maybe TRBD1 (6 bases). The length of the CDR3 is 15 residues. From germline, CDR1 is MNHEY and CDR2 SVGAGI. Trimming removed 11 bases at V and 7 bases at J, with 23 bases between. As DNA, the CDR3 is TGTGCCGGCCAAGATACAGGGTCCCCAGACGGGGAGCTGTTTTTT. Translating it yields CAGQDTGSPDGELFF.

J is TRBJ2-7 and V is TRBV7-2; D gene ambiguous. Trimming took 1 base from V and 3 from J, leaving 7 bases between them. Germline loops: CDR1 SGHTA, CDR2 FQGNSA. The length of the CDR3 is 13 residues. The CDR3: CASSLESLYEQYF. The CDR3 coding sequence is TGTGCCAGCAGCTTAGAATCCCTCTACGAGCAGTACTTC.

The V gene is TRBV27, the J gene TRBJ1-5; 10 bases are a match to TRBD1. This CDR3 region has 15 residues. Germline lookup yields CDR1 MNHEY and CDR2 SMNVEV (reference sequence). The V segment lost 4 bases and the J segment 4 bases; nucleotides outside the gene matches: 4. CDR3 loop: CASSSDRGENQPQHF. The CDR3 DNA sequence: TGTGCCAGCAGTTCGGACAGGGGGGAAAATCAGCCCCAGCATTTT.

The CDR3 region is CASSPRGQDYTDTQYF. The CDR3 coding sequence is TGTGCCAGCTCACCTAGGGGACAGGACTACACAGATACGCAGTATTTT. The chain employs TRBV18 and TRBJ2-3, with 8 bases lining up with TRBD1. Germline V gives CDR1 KGHSH, CDR2 LQKENI. The CDR3 runs to 16 residues. V shed 3 bases, J shed 2 bases, and the junction held 7 bases outside the gene matches.

V is TRBV29-1 and J is TRBJ1-4; TRBD1 matches 7 bases. Germline values: CDR1 SQVTM, CDR2 ANQGSEA. V shed 5 bases and J 10 bases; nucleotides not matched to a gene: 7. The CDR3 consists of 12 residues. CDR3 sequence reads: CSVRDSGGKLFF. Here the CDR3 DNA reads TGCAGCGTTCGGGACAGCGGTGGAAAACTGTTTTTT.

This chain links TRBV7-9 with TRBJ1-4, with 8 nucleotides matching TRBD1. Trimming took 5 bases from V and 4 from J; bases not matched to a gene: 6. The CDR3 covers 15 residues. CDR1 SEHNR and CDR2 FQNEAQ come from the germline V gene (reference sequence). The DNA of the CDR3 is TGTGCCAGCAGCCGGACAGGGTTTCTTAATGAAAAACTGTTTTTT. The encoded protein is CASSRTGFLNEKLFF.

The rearrangement links TRBV7-3 to TRBJ2-2; no clear D. Trimming stripped 1 base from V and 4 bases from J, with 4 bases between. Germline-derived CDR1 and CDR2 are SGHTA and FQGTGA. The CDR3 consists of 13 residues. CDR3 residues: CASSLIRTGELFF. The CDR3 DNA follows: TGTGCCAGCAGCTTAATCCGCACCGGGGAGCTGTTTTTT.

This chain joins TRBV28 and TRBJ2-3; tentatively, D is TRBD1 (6 bases). From germline, CDR1 is MDHEN and CDR2 SYDVKM. Trimming pared 6 bases from V and 3 bases from J, leaving 16 bases between. The length of the CDR3 is 15 residues. CDR3 amino acids: CASRMTGPWTDTQYF. The CDR3 region has the DNA TGTGCCAGCAGAATGACAGGTCCGTGGACAGATACGCAGTATTTT.

The chain employs TRBV4-3 and TRBJ2-1, with 10 bases aligning to TRBD2. There are 15 residues in the CDR3. Trimming removed 0 bases from V and 8 bases from J; junction bases left unmatched: 4. Germline V gene lookup returns CDR1 LGHNA and CDR2 YSLEER. CDR3 loop: CASSQEPSGSYEQFF. The CDR3 DNA follows: TGCGCCAGCAGCCAAGAGCCTAGCGGGAGCTATGAGCAGTTCTTC.

The gene calls are TRBV7-3 and TRBJ2-2, with D possibly being TRBD1 (6 bases). V was shortened by 4 bases and J by 2 bases, with 11 bases between the two germline ends. Germline V gene data show CDR1 as SGHTA and CDR2 as FQGTGA. The CDR3 runs 15 residues. The CDR3 sequence is CASSSGQINTGELFF. In nucleotides, the CDR3 is TGTGCCAGCAGCTCCGGACAGATCAACACCGGGGAGCTGTTTTTT. The whole variable domain, remainder taken from reference TRBV7-3 and TRBJ2-2, is GAGVSQTPSNKVTEKGKYVELRCDPISGHTALYWYRQSLGQGPEFLIYFQGTGAADDSGLPNDRFFAVRPEGSVSTLKIQRTERGDSAVYLCASSSGQINTGELFFGEGSRLTVL.

In its sample, this clone was seen once. CDR3 nucleotides: TGTGCCAGCAGTGAAGCACCCACCCCACTAGACGAGCAGTACTTC. Protein: CASSEAPTPLDEQYF. The V gene is TRBV6-1, the J gene TRBJ2-7; the D gene is possibly TRBD2 (5 bases). CDR1 is MNHNS, CDR2 SASEGT, per germline. The germline V and J ends were trimmed by 0 bases and 5 bases, with 14 bases remaining between them. The CDR3 has 15 residues.

V and J are TRBV11-1 and TRBJ1-2; unclear D gene. This CDR3 has 12 amino acids. Germline lookup yields CDR1 SGHAT and CDR2 FQDESV (reference sequence). Trimming stripped 4 bases from V and 8 bases from J, with 11 bases between. CDR3 nucleotide sequence: TGTGCCAGCAGCTCCGGGATCTACGGCTACACCTTC. It yields the protein CASSSGIYGYTF.

The V and J genes are TRBV12-5 and TRBJ2-6; 9 nucleotides match TRBD1. V lost 4 bases and J lost 2; bases outside the gene matches: 9. CDR3 size: 18 residues. Germline V gene data show CDR1 as LGHNT and CDR2 as FRNRAP. The DNA of the CDR3 is TGTGCTAGTGGTTCCACCGGGACAGGGCTCACTGGGGCCAACGTCCTGACTTTC. Residues: CASGSTGTGLTGANVLTF.

V is TRBV19 and J is TRBJ1-3; D gene ambiguous. The germline CDR1 and CDR2 sequences are LNHDA and SQIVND (reference sequence). The CDR3 has 12 residues. The germline V and J ends were trimmed by 10 bases and 0 bases, with 7 bases remaining between them. CDR3 residues: CATRISGNTIYF. CDR3 DNA sequence: TGTGCCACGAGGATCTCTGGAAACACCATATATTTT.

The rearrangement links TRBV6-5 to TRBJ2-7, with 13 bases that match TRBD2. The germline V gene encodes CDR1 MNHEY and CDR2 SVGAGI. J gave up 5 bases and V 4 bases, and 5 bases lay outside the gene matches. This CDR3 spans 15 amino acids. The CDR3 loop reads CASSSRTSGRHEQYF. The CDR3 DNA sequence: TGTGCCAGCAGTTCCCGGACTAGCGGGAGACACGAGCAGTACTTC.

This clone has a single count. The gene calls are TRBV5-5 and TRBJ2-3; TRBD2 matches at 8 bases. After removal of 4 bases from V and 7 bases from J, the junction contained 11 bases not matched to a gene. Germline loops: CDR1 SGHKS, CDR2 YYEKEE (reference sequence). The CDR3 extends over 15 amino acids. CDR3 sequence: CASSLGRSGSHTQYF. The CDR3 nucleotides are TGTGCCAGCAGCCTCGGCAGGAGCGGGAGTCATACGCAGTATTTT.

This chain links TRBV27 with TRBJ2-7; D is possibly TRBD1 (6 bases). Germline V gene data show CDR1 as MNHEY and CDR2 as SMNVEV (reference sequence). CDR3 length equals 15 residues. The ends were cut back, 4 bases at V and 3 bases at J, with 16 bases in the middle. DNA of the CDR3: TGTGCCAGCAGTTCTCCAGGGGCGCCTATCTACGAGCAGTACTTC. Its protein product is CASSSPGAPIYEQYF.

Here the CDR3 reads CASSPGQYDYNEQFF. Written as DNA, the CDR3 is TGCGCCAGCAGCCCCGGACAGTACGACTACAATGAGCAGTTCTTC. The chain is built from TRBV4-3 and TRBJ2-1; possible D gene TRBD1, 6 bases. V was clipped by 4 bases and J by 3 bases, with 13 bases between them. This CDR3 comprises 15 residues. Per germline, CDR1 LGHNA and CDR2 YSLEER.

This clone was recorded once. The genes are TRBV5-1 and TRBJ1-4; 7 nucleotides align to TRBD1. The CDR3 is made up of 15 amino acids. J lost 4 bases, V lost 5 bases, and 8 bases had no gene match. CDR1 and CDR2 (germline): SGHRS, YFSETQ. CDR3 sequence (DNA): TGCGCCAGCAGGGAAAGGGGGCAGGATAATGAAAAACTGTTTTTT. Translated: CASRERGQDNEKLFF.

The V gene is TRBV6-2 or TRBV6-3, the J gene TRBJ2-1, with a weak D call TRBD2 (5 bases). V lost 4 bases and J 6 bases, leaving 19 bases between the germline ends. This CDR3 is built from 16 residues. Germline CDR1 reads MNHEY; CDR2 reads SVGEGT. The DNA of the CDR3 is TGTGCCAGCAGTTCAATAGCGAATTCCTCCCCCAATGAGCAGTTCTTC. Amino acid sequence: CASSSIANSSPNEQFF.

The chain has TRBV7-2 and TRBJ2-2; possible D gene TRBD2, 5 bases. V lost 7 bases and J 4 bases, leaving 16 bases between the germline ends. The germline V gene encodes CDR1 SGHTA and CDR2 FQGNSA. This CDR3 has 15 amino acids. The CDR3 DNA reads as TGTGCCAGCATCCTATACAAGCGGAGCACCGGGGAGCTGTTTTTT. Protein sequence: CASILYKRSTGELFF.

The chain recombines TRBV29-1 with TRBJ2-3; 13 positions agree with TRBD2. This CDR3 region has 17 residues. With 2 bases clipped from V and 2 bases from J, the junction kept 7 bases outside the gene matches. The germline V gene encodes CDR1 SQVTM and CDR2 ANQGSEA. CDR3 sequence (DNA): TGCAGCGTTGAAAACCCTGGACTAGCGGGAGACACAGATACGCAGTATTTT. Protein: CSVENPGLAGDTDTQYF.